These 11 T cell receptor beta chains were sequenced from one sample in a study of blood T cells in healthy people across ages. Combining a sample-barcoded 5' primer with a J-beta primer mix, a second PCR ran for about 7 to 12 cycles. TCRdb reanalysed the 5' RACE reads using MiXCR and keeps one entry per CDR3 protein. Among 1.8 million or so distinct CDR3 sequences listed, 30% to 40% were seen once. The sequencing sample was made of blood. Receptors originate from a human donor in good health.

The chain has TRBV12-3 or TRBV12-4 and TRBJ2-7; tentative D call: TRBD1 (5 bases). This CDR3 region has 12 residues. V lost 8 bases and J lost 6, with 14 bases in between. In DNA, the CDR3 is TGTGCCAGCGGCAGGGCCACGCCCGAGCAGTACTTC. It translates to CASGRATPEQYF.

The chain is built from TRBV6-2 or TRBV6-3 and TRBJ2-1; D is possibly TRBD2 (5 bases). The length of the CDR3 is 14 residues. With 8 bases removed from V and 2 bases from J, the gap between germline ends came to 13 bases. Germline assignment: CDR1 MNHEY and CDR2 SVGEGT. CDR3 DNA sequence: TGTGCCAGCGGGAACCGACTACCCTACAATGAGCAGTTCTTC. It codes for CASGNRLPYNEQFF.

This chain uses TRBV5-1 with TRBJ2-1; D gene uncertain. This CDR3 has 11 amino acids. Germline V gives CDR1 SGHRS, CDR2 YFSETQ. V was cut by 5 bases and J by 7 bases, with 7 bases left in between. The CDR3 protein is CASRGCNEQFF. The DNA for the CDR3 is TGCGCCAGCAGGGGTTGTAATGAGCAGTTCTTC.

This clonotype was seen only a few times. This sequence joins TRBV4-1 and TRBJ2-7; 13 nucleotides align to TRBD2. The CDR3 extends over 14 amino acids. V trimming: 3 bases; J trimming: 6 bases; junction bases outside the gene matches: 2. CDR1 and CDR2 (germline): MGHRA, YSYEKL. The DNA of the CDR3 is TGCGCCAGCAGCCATACTAGCGGGGGGGGCGAGCAGTACTTC. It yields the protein CASSHTSGGGEQYF.

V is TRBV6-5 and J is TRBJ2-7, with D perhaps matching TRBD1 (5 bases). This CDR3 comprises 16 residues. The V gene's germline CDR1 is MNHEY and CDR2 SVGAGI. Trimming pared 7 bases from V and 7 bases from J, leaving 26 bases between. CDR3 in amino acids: CASTQSWQGIYNEQYF. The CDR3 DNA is TGTGCCAGCACCCAGAGTTGGCAGGGAATCTACAATGAGCAGTACTTC.

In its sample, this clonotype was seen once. In nucleotides, the CDR3 is TGCAGTGTACCGATTGTAGTATCGGACAATCAGCCCCAGCATTTT. Protein sequence: CSVPIVVSDNQPQHF. This chain links TRBV20-1 with TRBJ1-5; no clear D gene. The CDR3 length is 15 residues. The germline V and J ends were trimmed by 7 bases and 3 bases, with 19 bases remaining between them. Germline V gene lookup returns CDR1 DFQATT and CDR2 SNEGSKA (reference sequence).

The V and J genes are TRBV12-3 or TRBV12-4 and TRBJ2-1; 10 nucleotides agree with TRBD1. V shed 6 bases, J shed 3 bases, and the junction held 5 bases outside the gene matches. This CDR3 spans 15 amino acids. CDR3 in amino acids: CASRYGTGDYNEQFF. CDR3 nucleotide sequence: TGTGCCAGCAGGTACGGGACAGGGGACTACAATGAGCAGTTCTTC.

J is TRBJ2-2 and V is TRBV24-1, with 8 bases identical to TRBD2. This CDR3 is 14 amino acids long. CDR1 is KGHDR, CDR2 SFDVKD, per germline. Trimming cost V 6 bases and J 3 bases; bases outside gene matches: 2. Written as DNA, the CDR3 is TGTGCCACCAGTCGGCGGGGGGACACCGGGGAGCTGTTTTTT. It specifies CATSRRGDTGELFF.

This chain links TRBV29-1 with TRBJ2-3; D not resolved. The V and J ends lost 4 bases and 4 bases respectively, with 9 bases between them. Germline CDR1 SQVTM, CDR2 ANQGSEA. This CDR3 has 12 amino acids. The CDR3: CSVAVGPDTQYF. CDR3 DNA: TGCAGCGTTGCGGTTGGGCCAGATACGCAGTATTTT.

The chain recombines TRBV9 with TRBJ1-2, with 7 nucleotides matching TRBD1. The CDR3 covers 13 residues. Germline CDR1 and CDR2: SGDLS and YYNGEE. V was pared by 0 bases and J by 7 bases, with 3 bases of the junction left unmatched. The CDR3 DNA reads TGTGCCAGCAGCGTAGTAGGGGGCTTTGGCTACACCTTC. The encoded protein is CASSVVGGFGYTF. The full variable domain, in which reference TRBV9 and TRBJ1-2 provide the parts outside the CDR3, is DSGVTQTPKHLITATGQRVTLRCSPRSGDLSVYWYQQSLDQGLQFLIQYYNGEERAKGNILERFSAQQFPDLHSELNLSSLELGDSALYFCASSVVGGFGYTFGSGTRLTVV.

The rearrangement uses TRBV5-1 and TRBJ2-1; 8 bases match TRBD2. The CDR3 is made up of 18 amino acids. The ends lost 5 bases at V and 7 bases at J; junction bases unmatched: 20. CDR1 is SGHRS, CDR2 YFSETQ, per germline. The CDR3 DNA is TGCGCCAGCAGTCCGGGGAGAACAGGCGGGGGGCATGGGAATGAGCAGTTCTTC. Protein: CASSPGRTGGGHGNEQFF. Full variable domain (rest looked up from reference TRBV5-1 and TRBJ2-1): KAGVTQTPRYLIKTRGQQVTLSCSPISGHRSVSWYQQTPGQGLQFLFEYFSETQRNKGNFPGRFSGRQFSNSRSEMNVSTLELGDSALYLCASSPGRTGGGHGNEQFFGPGTRLTVL.